A selection of T cell receptor beta chains follows, all from one sample in a study of PD-1 blockade in classical Hodgkin lymphoma. Repertoires were generated with immunoSEQ multiplex PCR, while TCRdb's copy carries only in-frame clones and drops some. The sample has tens of thousands of clones; approximately 91% are singletons. Sequencing used peripheral blood mononuclear cells (PBMCs). The receptors come from a human donor with classical Hodgkin lymphoma. The conserved cysteine and the conserved F or W are not part of the CDR3 here.

cdr3_aa: AVTGADYGYT
j_call: TRBJ1-2
v_call: TRBV30

cdr3_aa: ASSFRGYSGNTIY
j_call: TRBJ1-3
v_call: TRBV7-9

cdr3_aa: ASSFRESGGEQF
j_call: TRBJ2-1
v_call: TRBV7-3

cdr3_aa: ASRVGLADSYNEQF
j_call: TRBJ2-1
v_call: TRBV9

cdr3_aa: ASSSTGTGYQPQH
j_call: TRBJ1-5
v_call: TRBV28

cdr3_aa: ASSVRDYSYEQY
j_call: TRBJ2-7
v_call: TRBV6-5

cdr3_aa: ASLLAGGETQY
j_call: TRBJ2-5
v_call: TRBV2

cdr3_aa: ASSGGGVSNQPQH
j_call: TRBJ1-5
v_call: TRBV2

cdr3_aa: ASSFLGTDTQY
j_call: TRBJ2-3
v_call: TRBV11-1

cdr3_aa: ASGLTAEATEAF
j_call: TRBJ1-1
v_call: TRBV12-5

cdr3_aa: ASSKGGLAEPTNEQF
j_call: TRBJ2-1
v_call: TRBV21-1

cdr3_aa: ASRGQGLYEQY
j_call: TRBJ2-7
v_call: TRBV2

cdr3_aa: SASGTYGPDNEQF
j_call: TRBJ2-1
v_call: TRBV29-1

cdr3_aa: ASRLALPRTGYGYT
j_call: TRBJ1-2
v_call: TRBV12-2

cdr3_aa: ASSIEAASGAYNEQF
j_call: TRBJ2-1
v_call: TRBV19

cdr3_aa: ASRTNRGTHNEQF
j_call: TRBJ2-1
v_call: TRBV19

cdr3_aa: ASSDQGGDEQF
j_call: TRBJ2-1
v_call: TRBV5-1

cdr3_aa: ASRAGTGNTEAF
j_call: TRBJ1-1
v_call: TRBV28

cdr3_aa: ASSDRTRDQPQH
j_call: TRBJ1-5
v_call: TRBV6-1

cdr3_aa: ASNLGSFTGELF
j_call: TRBJ2-2
v_call: TRBV19

cdr3_aa: ASRGVLGGNQPQH
j_call: TRBJ1-5
v_call: TRBV6-1

cdr3_aa: SVEGQNDWNTEAF
j_call: TRBJ1-1
v_call: TRBV29-1

cdr3_aa: ATSRQTSGGYLTHEQY
j_call: TRBJ2-7
v_call: TRBV15

cdr3_aa: ASSIRTGSYNEQF
j_call: TRBJ2-1
v_call: TRBV5-1

cdr3_aa: ASSGTGHLDYEQY
j_call: TRBJ2-7
v_call: TRBV6-4

cdr3_aa: ASSLVGTSGGNEQF
j_call: TRBJ2-1
v_call: TRBV5-1

cdr3_aa: ASSTTSAQGEQY
j_call: TRBJ2-7
v_call: TRBV6-5

cdr3_aa: ASSPQLAGFQETQY
j_call: TRBJ2-5
v_call: TRBV4-1

cdr3_aa: ASSLRQASRIPEAF
j_call: TRBJ1-1
v_call: TRBV7-9

cdr3_aa: ASSFSGTSWNEQF
j_call: TRBJ2-1
v_call: TRBV7-9

cdr3_aa: ASSGYGGINYGYT
j_call: TRBJ1-2
v_call: TRBV5-4

cdr3_aa: ASSRAGGDNEQF
j_call: TRBJ2-1
v_call: TRBV5-1

cdr3_aa: ASTLSDRDNYGYT
j_call: TRBJ1-2
v_call: TRBV5-4

cdr3_aa: ASSQEESSYNSPLH
j_call: TRBJ1-6
v_call: TRBV4-1

cdr3_aa: ASSERDYSTDTQY
j_call: TRBJ2-3
v_call: TRBV2

cdr3_aa: ASSSRGGRNEQY
j_call: TRBJ2-7
v_call: TRBV2

cdr3_aa: ASSLGVTGGANGEKLF
j_call: TRBJ1-4
v_call: TRBV5-4

cdr3_aa: ASSSWAGVNTGELF
j_call: TRBJ2-2
v_call: TRBV7-2

cdr3_aa: ATSRALDRNTGELF
j_call: TRBJ2-2
v_call: TRBV15

cdr3_aa: ASSVQERQETQY
j_call: TRBJ2-5
v_call: TRBV9

cdr3_aa: ASSLPQALAKNIQY
j_call: TRBJ2-4
v_call: TRBV7-3

cdr3_aa: ASSPPQGGRYEQY
j_call: TRBJ2-7
v_call: TRBV18

cdr3_aa: ASSLEQGSGYT
j_call: TRBJ1-2
v_call: TRBV5-1

cdr3_aa: ASSGSSLLADSYNEQF
j_call: TRBJ2-1
v_call: TRBV6-1